This passage covers 21 T cell receptor beta chains from one sample sequenced in a study of T cell repertoires in cytomegalovirus infection. MiXCR, applied by TCRdb to the reads, yields one record per CDR3 protein. The sample carries around 740,000 distinct CDR3 sequences, less than 40% recorded once. The sequenced sample was PBMCs. These receptors all stem from a human donor in good health (CMV status not recorded). Some clones in this sample may be carry-over from other donors' samples.

The rearrangement links TRBV28 to TRBJ1-5; no reliable D call. CDR3 length equals 16 residues. V shed 4 bases and J shed 2 bases, with 15 bases lying between them. Germline CDR1 is MDHEN and CDR2 is SYDVKM. The CDR3 nucleotides read TGTGCCAGCAGTTCGGCCGGGCCCGTGGGCAATCAGCCCCAGCATTTT. It translates to CASSSAGPVGNQPQHF.

This rearrangement joins TRBV7-6 to TRBJ2-1, with no clear D. Germline CDR1 is SGHVS and CDR2 is FNYEAQ. CDR3 length: 15 residues. The V end was cut by 3 bases, the J end by 0 bases, with 9 bases between. The CDR3 coding sequence is TGTGCCAGCAGCTTCCCCGCGAGCTCCTACAATGAGCAGTTCTTC. Protein product: CASSFPASSYNEQFF.

The chain joins TRBV30 to TRBJ1-1, with TRBD1 identical over 7 bases. In germline, CDR1 is GTSNPN, CDR2 SVGIG (reference sequence). The CDR3 has 17 amino acids. V was pared by 3 bases and J by 0 bases, with 13 bases of the junction left unmatched. The CDR3 coding sequence is TGTGCCTGGAGGAGGGGGCGGCTCCAATCGATGAACACTGAAGCTTTCTTT. Protein: CAWRRGRLQSMNTEAFF.

The rearrangement uses TRBV4-2 and TRBJ2-1; TRBD2 matches 7 bases. The V and J ends lost 3 bases and 5 bases, in that order; junction bases with no gene match: 16. The V gene's germline CDR1 is LGHNA and CDR2 YNFKEQ. The CDR3 is made up of 18 amino acids. In DNA form, the CDR3 reads TGTGCCAGCAGCCAGGCAGAGAGTCGTAGCGGGCGGCACAATGAGCAGTTCTTC. Translation: CASSQAESRSGRHNEQFF.

In this sample, this clonotype turned up a few times. The CDR3 spells CASSPLGASNQPQHF. The DNA for the CDR3 is TGTGCCAGCAGCCCATTGGGGGCGAGCAATCAGCCCCAGCATTTT. J is TRBJ1-5 and V is TRBV6-1, with D possibly being TRBD1 (6 bases). This CDR3 is built from 15 residues. Trimming removed 6 bases from V and 1 base from J, with 13 bases in between. CDR1 MNHNS and CDR2 SASEGT come from the germline V gene.

This clonotype was observed a handful of times. V gene TRBV28 combines with J gene TRBJ1-5, with a weak D call TRBD1 (5 bases). Per germline, CDR1 MDHEN and CDR2 SYDVKM. The CDR3 loop spans 13 amino acids. Trimming stripped 3 bases from V and 6 bases from J, with 9 bases between. The CDR3 nucleotides read TGTGCCAGCAGTTTGGGGGTCGCTCAGCCCCAGCATTTT. Protein: CASSLGVAQPQHF.

The V call is TRBV6-6, the J call TRBJ1-5, with TRBD1 identical over 8 bases. J gave up 0 bases and V 5 bases, and 6 bases lay outside the gene matches. Looked up from germline, CDR1 is MNHNY and CDR2 is SVGAGI (reference sequence). CDR3 size: 16 residues. The CDR3, as DNA: TGTGCCAGCAGTGTCCTGGGACAGGTTAGCAATCAGCCCCAGCATTTT. Translated: CASSVLGQVSNQPQHF.

The chain recombines TRBV7-8 with TRBJ2-7; 8 bases line up with TRBD1. Germline CDR1 SGHVS, CDR2 FQNEAQ. V dropped 7 bases and J dropped 2; count of bases not matched to a gene: 7. The CDR3 covers 14 residues. The CDR3 is CASTSGGEAYEQYF. In nucleotides, the CDR3 is TGTGCCAGCACTTCAGGGGGCGAGGCCTACGAGCAGTACTTC.

This clonotype was found a few times. The chain has TRBV29-1 and TRBJ2-2; D may match TRBD1 or TRBD2 (6 bases each). The CDR3 length is 13 residues. Trimming left V 4 bases short and J 7 bases short, with 13 bases between. Germline CDR1 reads SQVTM; CDR2 reads ANQGSEA. The DNA of the CDR3 is TGCAGCGTTGGGAAGGGGGGCGTCGGGGAGCTGTTTTTT. It translates to CSVGKGGVGELFF.

The V gene is TRBV7-6, the J gene TRBJ2-5, with 7 bases lining up with TRBD2. Looked up from germline, CDR1 is SGHVS and CDR2 is FNYEAQ. This CDR3 has 13 amino acids. V lost 1 base to trimming and J lost 7 bases; unmatched junction nucleotides: 3. The CDR3 protein is CASSLGLAGTQYF. The CDR3 DNA reads as TGTGCCAGCAGCTTAGGACTAGCTGGGACCCAGTACTTC. Variable domain in full (rest from reference TRBV7-6 and TRBJ2-5): GAGVSQSPRYKVTKRGQDVALRCDPISGHVSLYWYRQALGQGPEFLTYFNYEAQQDKSGLPNDRFSAERPEGSISTLTIQRTEQRDSAMYRCASSLGLAGTQYFGPGTRLLVL.

This clonotype showed up just once. The chain is built from TRBV4-1 and TRBJ1-5; D is undetermined. Germline CDR1 reads MGHRA; CDR2 reads YSYEKL. The V gene lost 0 bases and the J gene lost 7 bases, with 13 bases spanning the gap. This CDR3 is 15 amino acids long. The CDR3: CASSQEEGIGQPQHF. The CDR3, as DNA: TGCGCCAGCAGCCAAGAGGAGGGTATCGGGCAGCCCCAGCATTTT.

The chain's CDR3 is CAISPRVGTEAFF. CDR3 in DNA: TGTGCCATCAGTCCAAGGGTCGGCACTGAAGCTTTCTTT. This rearrangement joins TRBV10-3 to TRBJ1-1; D uncertain. The CDR3 length is 13 residues. CDR1 and CDR2 (germline): ENHRY, SYGVKD. Trimming removed 5 bases at V and 4 bases at J, with 11 bases between.

This sequence joins TRBV20-1 and TRBJ2-7; 11 nucleotides align to TRBD2. The CDR3 is made up of 16 amino acids. Germline V CDR1 and CDR2: DFQATT, SNEGSKA (reference sequence). The V gene end was trimmed by 3 bases and the J gene end by 5 bases; junction bases not matched to a gene: 12. The CDR3 bases are TGCAGTGCTAGCTTACTAGCGGGAGAGTCGGAGGACGAGCAGTACTTC. Encoded protein: CSASLLAGESEDEQYF.

The CDR3 DNA reads as TGTGCCAGCAGTTCCAGGGGGACAGGGCCTTGGGAAAAACTGTTTTTT. Amino acid sequence: CASSSRGTGPWEKLFF. The V call is TRBV28, the J call TRBJ1-4, with 9 bases lining up with TRBD1. The CDR3 runs 16 residues. Per germline, CDR1 MDHEN and CDR2 SYDVKM. Trimming cost V 4 bases and J 8 bases; bases outside gene matches: 11.

A few counts support this clonotype. The CDR3 protein is CASSDLQRPQFSGNTIYF. The CDR3 nucleotides read TGTGCCAGCAGTGATTTACAACGACCACAGTTTTCTGGAAACACCATATATTTT. The chain recombines TRBV2 with TRBJ1-3; unclear D gene. The CDR3 consists of 18 residues. Trimming pared 3 bases from V and 1 base from J, leaving 19 bases between. Germline CDR1 SNHLY, CDR2 FYNNEI.

This clonotype was observed many times. The V gene is TRBV7-2, the J gene TRBJ1-1; D is ambiguous. Germline values: CDR1 SGHTA, CDR2 FQGNSA. This CDR3 spans 18 amino acids. V was clipped by 0 bases and J by 0 bases, with 17 bases between them. CDR3 residues: CASSLALGGSPLNTEAFF. The CDR3, as DNA: TGTGCCAGCAGCTTAGCGCTTGGAGGGTCCCCGCTGAACACTGAAGCTTTCTTT. The entire variable domain, with the rest obtained from reference TRBV7-2 and TRBJ1-1, is as follows: GAGVSQSPSNKVTEKGKDVELRCDPISGHTALYWYRQSLGQGLEFLIYFQGNSAPDKSGLPSDRFSAERTGGSVSTLTIQRTQQEDSAVYLCASSLALGGSPLNTEAFFGQGTRLTVV.

This clonotype rates as large. V usage is TRBV7-8 and J usage is TRBJ1-4; D not resolved. The germline V gene has CDR1 SGHVS and CDR2 FQNEAQ. V gave up 2 bases and J gave up 5 bases, with 9 bases separating them. CDR3 size: 14 residues. The CDR3 DNA follows: TGTGCCAGCAGCTTACGGCGGCGCAATGAAAAACTGTTTTTT. This codes for CASSLRRRNEKLFF.

This chain links TRBV19 with TRBJ2-1; 7 nucleotides match TRBD2. Germline CDR1 LNHDA, CDR2 SQIVND (reference sequence). The CDR3 is 14 residues long. V lost 9 bases and J lost 3; bases outside the gene matches: 8. The CDR3 reads CASRGRGDYNEQFF. The CDR3 coding sequence is TGTGCCAGCCGGGGCCGGGGGGACTACAATGAGCAGTTCTTC.

The chain couples TRBV4-1 to TRBJ1-4; D is undetermined. Looked up from germline, CDR1 is MGHRA and CDR2 is YSYEKL. This CDR3 contains 16 residues. V lost 2 bases to trimming and J lost 6 bases, with 16 bases between them. CDR3 in amino acids: CASSQLGLGFDEKLFF. CDR3 nucleotide sequence: TGCGCCAGCAGCCAACTGGGTTTGGGCTTCGATGAAAAACTGTTTTTT.

There are a few counts of this clonotype. This chain links TRBV15 with TRBJ1-5; D call uncertain. V lost 2 bases to trimming and J lost 6 bases, with 14 bases between them. CDR3 length: 15 amino acids. Germline V gene sequence: CDR1 LNHNV, CDR2 YYDKDF (reference sequence). The CDR3 nucleotides read TGTGCCACCAGCAGAACCCGGGATAGGAGTCAGCCCCAGCATTTT. The encoded protein is CATSRTRDRSQPQHF.

The chain is built from TRBV28 and TRBJ2-3; the match to TRBD2 covers 10 bases. Losses at the gene ends were 3 bases for V and 3 bases for J; bases not matched to a gene: 15. The germline V gene encodes CDR1 MDHEN and CDR2 SYDVKM. This CDR3 is 19 amino acids long. In DNA form, the CDR3 reads TGTGCCAGCAGTTTCCGTGCCTTAGACGCTAGCGGGAGTACAGATACGCAGTATTTT. Translating gives CASSFRALDASGSTDTQYF.